The clone carrying this TCR beta chain was observed at least ten times. Its antigen is not identified. The data were taken from a study of regulatory T cells in long-lasting Graves disease. The time point was: persistent/refractory GD, antithyroid drugs over 5 years with positive TRAb. RNA from PBMCs was the source of the TCR library. Broader study findings: Persistent cases of Graves' showed reduced TCR diversity relative to newly diagnosed patients. Newly diagnosed patients shared 950 to 1,000 public clonotypes; persistent patients shared some 2,700.

Arm-PCR with iRepertoire HTBI primers amplified the CDR3 regions for these TCR beta libraries. Authors' data handling: In the combined samples, under 80 TRBV and more than 11 TRBJ segments were identified. TCRdb called the multiplex PCR reads again in MiXCR, with one record for every CDR3 protein. These V and J calls rely on TCRdb rather than the paper's analysis. The sample lists a few hundred thousand distinct CDR3 sequences; approximately 23% were seen once. Source: peripheral blood mononuclear cells (PBMCs), taken when the disease was refractory, from a patient treated with antithyroid drugs. The clonotype was recovered from a female donor with Graves disease.

CDR3 region: CASSLGQAHQETQYF. CDR3 sequence (DNA): TGTGCCAGCAGCTTAGGACAGGCCCACCAAGAGACCCAGTACTTC. The V gene is TRBV11-3, the J gene TRBJ2-5; D might be TRBD1 (6 bases). In germline, CDR1 is SGHNT, CDR2 YENEEA. Trimming stripped 1 base from V and 0 bases from J, with 9 bases between. This CDR3 is 15 amino acids long.